A selection of T cell receptor beta chains follows, all from one sample in a study of naive and memory T cell subsets. TCRdb re-called the 5' RACE reads with MiXCR, one entry per CDR3 protein. This table holds roughly 48,000 distinct CDR3 sequences, 4% to 5% found once. The receptors were sampled from a female donor in good health. CDR3s include the opening cysteine and the closing phenylalanine or tryptophan. Fields, in order: J gene, D gene, V gene, clone size, CDR3 DNA, CDR3 protein. A D gene is named only where the DNA matches it firmly. Clone size is stated in some rows and not others, as once, few, many or a class when expanded.

TRBJ2-2,TRBD2,TRBV7-3,many,TGTGCCAGCAGCCCTAGCGGGAGGGCCTGGGGGACCGGGGAGCTGTTTTTT,CASSPSGRAWGTGELFF
TRBJ1-3,TRBD1,TRBV6-5,many,TGTGCCAGCAGGTCTGACAGGGGTTTAGCAAACACCATATATTTT,CASRSDRGLANTIYF
TRBJ2-4,.,TRBV12-3/TRBV12-4,many,TGTGCCAGCAGTTCCCCTACAGGGGGCGGGGGGAACATTCAGTACTTC,CASSSPTGGGGNIQYF
TRBJ2-5,.,TRBV5-1,.,TGCGCCAGCAGCTTCGCCAGGGAGGTCCAAGAGACCCAGTACTTC,CASSFAREVQETQYF
TRBJ1-6,.,TRBV12-3/TRBV12-4,.,TGTGCCAGCAGTTTGGGACAAAATTCACCCCTCCACTTT,CASSLGQNSPLHF
TRBJ2-3,TRBD1,TRBV11-2,many,TGTGCCAGCAGCCCCGGAACAGGGGGTTATACGCAGTATTTT,CASSPGTGGYTQYF
TRBJ1-1,.,TRBV20-1,many,TGCAGTGCTAGAGATGTCAGGGGTAACACTGAAGCTTTCTTT,CSARDVRGNTEAFF
TRBJ2-3,.,TRBV29-1,many,.,CSVGVGAF
TRBJ1-5,.,TRBV28,many,TGTGCCAGCAGTTTAGGACAGCATAATCAGCCCCAGCATTTT,CASSLGQHNQPQHF
TRBJ2-1,TRBD2,TRBV11-3,many,TGTGCCAGCAGCCCTCTAAGCGGGAGTGAGGAGCAGTTCTTC,CASSPLSGSEEQFF
TRBJ2-3,.,TRBV6-6,many,TGTGCCAGCAGTTACGGCCGGGCGGCAGATACGCAGTATTTT,CASSYGRAADTQYF
TRBJ1-2,.,TRBV20-1,medium-sized,TGCAGTGCTAGACAAATAACAGGTGTTGGCGGCTACACCTTC,CSARQITGVGGYTF
TRBJ2-3,TRBD2,TRBV19,many,TGTGCCACCCGTACGGCTAGCGGGAGGGCAGATACGCAGTATTTT,CATRTASGRADTQYF
TRBJ2-4,.,TRBV5-1,many,TGCGCCAGCAGTTGGGTTGCAGGGAAAACCAAAAACATTCAGTACTTC,CASSWVAGKTKNIQYF
TRBJ1-5,.,TRBV7-2,many,TGTGCCAGCAGCTATGAGGACGGAATCAATCAGCCCCAGCATTTT,CASSYEDGINQPQHF
TRBJ2-5,.,TRBV6-5,.,TGTGCCAGCAGTTACAGGGGGATCCAAGAGACCCAGTACTTC,CASSYRGIQETQYF
TRBJ2-3,.,TRBV20-1,many,TGCAGTGCTCTGCGTCGGGGTGATACGCAGTATTTT,CSALRRGDTQYF
TRBJ2-1,.,TRBV19,many,TGTGCCAGTAGTATAGTACAGAACTCCTACAATGAGCAGTTCTTC,CASSIVQNSYNEQFF
TRBJ1-1,.,TRBV29-1,many,TGCAGCGTTGAAGCGAGGTACAGGTTGAACACTGAAGCTTTCTTT,CSVEARYRLNTEAFF
TRBJ2-3,.,TRBV12-3/TRBV12-4,many,TGTGCCAGCAGTCCATATCGAGAGGGCACAGATACGCAGTATTTT,CASSPYREGTDTQYF
TRBJ1-5,.,TRBV20-1,many,TGCAGTGCTAGGTCAAGGGAAGGCAATCAGCCCCAGCATTTT,CSARSREGNQPQHF
TRBJ2-3,TRBD2,TRBV5-5,many,TGTGCCAGCAGCTTGGAGCGGGAGGGCCCCCCTACGCAGTATTTT,CASSLEREGPPTQYF
TRBJ1-2,.,TRBV9,once,TGTGCCAGCTCCCCCGGGTTTAACTATGGCGACACCTTC,CASSPGFNYGDTF
TRBJ1-2,.,TRBV10-2,many,TGCGCCAGCAGTGAGACAGGAGACTATGGCTACACCTTC,CASSETGDYGYTF
TRBJ2-7,.,TRBV7-9,.,TGTGCCAGCAGCCCCGGCGCTGGTGCGGGCGACACCTACGAGCAGTACTTC,CASSPGAGAGDTYEQYF
TRBJ2-2,.,TRBV29-1,many,TGCAGCGCCCTCAGAGAGGGTTGGACCGGGGAGCTGTTTTTT,CSALREGWTGELFF
TRBJ1-5,.,TRBV29-1,many,TGCAGCGTTGGGGGACTCAATCAGCCCCAGCATTTT,CSVGGLNQPQHF
TRBJ1-2,.,TRBV3-1,.,TGTGCCAGCAGCCCCCCCGGGGGGAACTATGGCGACACCTTC,CASSPPGGNYGDTF
TRBJ1-2,TRBD1,TRBV18,.,TGTGCCAGCTCAAGTCCCGGGACAGGGAACTATGGCGACACCTTC,CASSSPGTGNYGDTF
TRBJ2-3,.,TRBV7-3,many,TGTGCCAGCAGCTTAACAGGACTATTCACAGATACGCAGTATTTT,CASSLTGLFTDTQYF
TRBJ1-2,.,TRBV19,few,TGTGCCAGCTTCGAGGGGAGGGGCTACACCTTC,CASFEGRGYTF
TRBJ2-7,.,TRBV6-5,few,TGTGCCAGCAGTTACTCGTACAGGGCGAACGAGCAGTACTTC,CASSYSYRANEQYF
TRBJ2-7,TRBD2,TRBV27,many,TGTGCCAGCAGTCCCTCTAGCGGGGCGAAGTCCTACGAGCAGTACTTC,CASSPSSGAKSYEQYF
TRBJ1-5,.,TRBV29-1,many,TGCAGCGTTGAAATTGGAGGGAGTCAGCCCCAGCATTTT,CSVEIGGSQPQHF
TRBJ2-1,TRBD2,TRBV6-2/TRBV6-3,.,TGTGCCAGCAGCCTGACTAGCGGGAGGAGGAATGAGCAGTTCTTC,CASSLTSGRRNEQFF
TRBJ1-1,TRBD1,TRBV18,many,TGTGCCAGCTCACCTATACAGGGGGTGGACACTGAAGCTTTCTTT,CASSPIQGVDTEAFF
TRBJ2-2,.,TRBV4-3,many,TGCGCCAGCAGTCCCGGGTGGACCGGGGAGCTGTTTTTT,CASSPGWTGELFF
TRBJ2-1,TRBD2,TRBV12-3/TRBV12-4,many,TGTGCCAGCACCATTGGGACTAGCGGGAGTGAAGAGCAGTTCTTC,CASTIGTSGSEEQFF
TRBJ2-1,.,TRBV14,many,TGTGCCAGCAGCCAGTTCAATGAGCAGTTCTTC,CASSQFNEQFF
TRBJ2-3,.,TRBV28,.,TGTGCCAGCATCGCAGCGGGTGGGGGAGATACGCAGTATTTT,CASIAAGGGDTQYF
TRBJ2-5,TRBD1,TRBV29-1,many,TGCAGCGCCCGAGACCGGGACAGACCCCAAGAGACCCAGTACTTC,CSARDRDRPQETQYF
TRBJ1-1,TRBD1,TRBV11-2,many,TGTGCCAGCAGCGACAGGGCGTACGACACTGAAGCTTTCTTT,CASSDRAYDTEAFF
TRBJ2-1,.,TRBV6-5,many,TGTGCCAGCAGTTCTAGGGACAACACTTACAACAATGAGCAGTTCTTC,CASSSRDNTYNNEQFF
TRBJ2-2,TRBD2,TRBV28,many,TGTGCCAGCAGTACGAGACTAGCGGGAAACACCGGGGAGCTGTTTTTT,CASSTRLAGNTGELFF
TRBJ2-7,.,TRBV20-1,few,TGCAGTGCTAGTCCGACGCCAGGAGCCCCCCACGAGCAGTACTTC,CSASPTPGAPHEQYF
TRBJ1-1,TRBD1,TRBV29-1,.,TGCAGCGTCAGCCGACAGGGGCCGAGTTACACTGAAGCTTTCTTT,CSVSRQGPSYTEAFF
TRBJ2-2,.,TRBV6-4,medium-sized,TGTGCCAGCAGTGAAACGGGAGACACCGGGGAGCTGTTTTTT,CASSETGDTGELFF